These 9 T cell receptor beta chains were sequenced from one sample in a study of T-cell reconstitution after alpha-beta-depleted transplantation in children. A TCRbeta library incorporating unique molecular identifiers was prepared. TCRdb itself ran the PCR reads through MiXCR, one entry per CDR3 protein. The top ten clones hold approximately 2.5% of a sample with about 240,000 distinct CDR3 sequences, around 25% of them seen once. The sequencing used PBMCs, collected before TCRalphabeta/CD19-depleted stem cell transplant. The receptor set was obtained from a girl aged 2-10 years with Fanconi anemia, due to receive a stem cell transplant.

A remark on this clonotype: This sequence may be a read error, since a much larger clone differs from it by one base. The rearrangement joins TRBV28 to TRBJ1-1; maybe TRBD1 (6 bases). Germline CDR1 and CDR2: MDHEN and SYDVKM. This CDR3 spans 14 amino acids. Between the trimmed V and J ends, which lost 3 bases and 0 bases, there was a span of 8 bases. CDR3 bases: TGTGCCAGCAGTTTTCAGGGGCTGAACACTGAAGCTTTCTTT. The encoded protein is CASSFQGLNTEAFF.

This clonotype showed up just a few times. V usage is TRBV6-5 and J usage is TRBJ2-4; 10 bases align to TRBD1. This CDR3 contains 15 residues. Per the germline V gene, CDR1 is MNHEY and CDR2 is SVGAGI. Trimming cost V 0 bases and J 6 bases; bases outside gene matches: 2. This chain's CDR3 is CASSYSGTGANIQYF. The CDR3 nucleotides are TGTGCCAGCAGTTACTCCGGGACAGGGGCAAACATTCAGTACTTC.

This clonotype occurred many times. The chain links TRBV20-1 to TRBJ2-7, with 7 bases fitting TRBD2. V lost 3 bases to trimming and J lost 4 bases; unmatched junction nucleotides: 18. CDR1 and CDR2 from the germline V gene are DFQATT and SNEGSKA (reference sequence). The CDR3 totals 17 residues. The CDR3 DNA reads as TGCAGTGCTAGGGGCCGGGACTATCCCCCGAGAAGATACGAGCAGTACTTC. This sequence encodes CSARGRDYPPRRYEQYF.

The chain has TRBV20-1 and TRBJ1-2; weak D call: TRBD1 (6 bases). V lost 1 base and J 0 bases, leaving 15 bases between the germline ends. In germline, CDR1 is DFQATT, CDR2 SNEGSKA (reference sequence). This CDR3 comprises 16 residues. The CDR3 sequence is CSARAQGHLSNYGYTF. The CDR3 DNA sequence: TGCAGTGCTAGAGCCCAGGGACACCTCTCTAACTATGGCTACACCTTC.

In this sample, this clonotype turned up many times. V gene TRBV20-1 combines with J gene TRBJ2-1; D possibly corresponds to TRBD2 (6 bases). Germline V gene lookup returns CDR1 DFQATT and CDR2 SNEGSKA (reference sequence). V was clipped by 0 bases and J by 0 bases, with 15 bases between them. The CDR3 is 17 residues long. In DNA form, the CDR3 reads TGCAGTGCTAGAGATTGGAGGGTGGGGGTCTCCTACAATGAGCAGTTCTTC. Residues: CSARDWRVGVSYNEQFF.

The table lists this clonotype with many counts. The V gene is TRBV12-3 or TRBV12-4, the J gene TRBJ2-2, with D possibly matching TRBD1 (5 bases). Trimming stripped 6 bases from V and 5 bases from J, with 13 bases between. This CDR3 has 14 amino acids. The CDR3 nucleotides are TGTGCCAGCAGGACGACAGTTCCAACCGGGGAGCTGTTTTTT. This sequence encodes CASRTTVPTGELFF.

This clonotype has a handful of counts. DNA of the CDR3: TGCAGTGCTAGTAATCCCGGGACAGGGGGGGAGACCCAGTACTTC. It yields the protein CSASNPGTGGETQYF. The rearrangement joins TRBV20-1 to TRBJ2-5; 11 bases fit TRBD1. The CDR3 totals 15 residues. CDR1 is DFQATT and CDR2 is SNEGSKA in the germline V gene (reference sequence). With V trimmed by 3 bases and J by 5 bases, 8 bases remained unmatched.

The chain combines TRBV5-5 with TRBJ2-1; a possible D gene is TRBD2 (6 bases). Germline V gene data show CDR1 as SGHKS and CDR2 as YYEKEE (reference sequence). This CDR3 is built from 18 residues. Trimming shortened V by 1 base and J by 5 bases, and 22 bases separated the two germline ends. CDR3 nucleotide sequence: TGTGCCAGCAGCTTGAATTGGGATCTCGGGGGATTCGACAATGAGCAGTTCTTC. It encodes CASSLNWDLGGFDNEQFF.

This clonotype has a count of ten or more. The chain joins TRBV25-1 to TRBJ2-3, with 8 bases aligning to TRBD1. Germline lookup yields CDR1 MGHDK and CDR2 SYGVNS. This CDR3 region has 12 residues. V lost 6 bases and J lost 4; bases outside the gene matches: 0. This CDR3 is CASRQGADTQYF. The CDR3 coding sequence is TGTGCCAGCAGACAGGGGGCAGATACGCAGTATTTT.